This is a list of T cell receptor beta chains from one sample in a study of memory CD4+ T cells and cytomegalovirus serostatus. Some clones are missing from TCRdb's copy, which holds only in-frame ones; the method was immunoSEQ multiplex PCR. The repertoire holds 35,000 to 50,000 clones, with around 80% as singletons. Sequencing was carried out using memory CD4+ T cells from blood. All receptors derive from an adult in good health and CMV-seronegative. Each CDR3 is given with its conserved first and last residue. The D gene is left open where the match is weak. The size entry is marked missing in some rows and otherwise reads once, few, many or a size class.

clone_size	d_call	v_call	j_call	cdr3_nt	cdr3_aa
NA	NA	TRBV19	TRBJ2-3	TGTGCCAGTACTTCTGGGGGGACCGGGAATAGAGATACGCAGTATTTT	CASTSGGTGNRDTQYF
NA	TRBD1	TRBV28	TRBJ1-5	TGTGCCAGCAGCAGGCCTCCGGGACAGGGGGCGCCTGGCAATCAGCCCCAGCATTTT	CASSRPPGQGAPGNQPQHF
NA	TRBD2	TRBV5-1	TRBJ2-3	TGCGCCAGCAGCTTGGCGTCGGGACTAGCGACGAGAGGGGATACGCAGTATTTT	CASSLASGLATRGDTQYF
NA	NA	TRBV11-2	TRBJ2-3	TGTGCCAGCAGCTTAGCCAGTTTCACAGATACGCAGTATTTT	CASSLASFTDTQYF
NA	NA	TRBV18	TRBJ1-1	TGTGCCAGCTCATCGGGTACGGCTTACACTGAAGCTTTCTTT	CASSSGTAYTEAFF
once	TRBD2	TRBV19	TRBJ2-7	TGTGCCAGTAGTCAAGGGACTAGCGCGACCCTGTTCTACGAGCAGTACTTC	CASSQGTSATLFYEQYF
NA	NA	TRBV7-6	TRBJ2-5	TGTGCCAGCCGGGACTCACAAGAGACCCAGTACTTC	CASRDSQETQYF
NA	TRBD2	TRBV5-6	TRBJ2-3	TGTGCCAGCAGCTTACTAGCGACTCACACAGATACGCAGTATTTT	CASSLLATHTDTQYF
NA	NA	TRBV6-5	TRBJ1-4	TGTGCCAGCAGCCCCGCGTCGGGGTACGAAAAACTGTTTTTT	CASSPASGYEKLFF
NA	NA	TRBV5-1	TRBJ2-7	TGCGCCAGCAGCTCCACTTCCTCCTACGAGCAGTACTTC	CASSSTSSYEQYF
NA	NA	TRBV12-5	TRBJ2-3	TGTGCTAGTGGTTTGACACCGCAGACGGATACGCAGTATTTT	CASGLTPQTDTQYF
few	NA	TRBV25-1	TRBJ1-5	TGTGCCAGCAGTGAACCCGGCGCTGGGGGTGGCCAGCCCCAGCATTTT	CASSEPGAGGGQPQHF
NA	NA	TRBV2	TRBJ1-2	TGTGCCAGCAGATACTCCGGGGAGATCTATGGCTACACCTTC	CASRYSGEIYGYTF
few	TRBD1	TRBV5-1	TRBJ1-1	TGCGCCCCGGGACAGGAGCGCCGGTCTGAAGCTTTCTTT	CAPGQERRSEAFF
NA	NA	TRBV14	TRBJ2-1	TGTGCCAGCAGCCAAGTTAGGAAAGGAGGCAATGAGCAGTTCTTC	CASSQVRKGGNEQFF
once	NA	TRBV5-5	TRBJ2-7	TGTGCCAGCAGCCCTCAGGGCCTGACCTACGAGCAGTACTTC	CASSPQGLTYEQYF
NA	NA	TRBV18	TRBJ2-7	TGTGCCAGCTCACCTCTGGGCTACGAGCAGTACTTC	CASSPLGYEQYF
NA	NA	TRBV13	TRBJ1-2	TGTGCCAGCAGCTTATTTTGGTCGGAAACCTATGGCTACACCTTC	CASSLFWSETYGYTF
NA	NA	TRBV5-6	TRBJ1-5	TGTGCCAGCAGCTTGATAGGTCAGGGAGATCAGCCCCAGCATTTT	CASSLIGQGDQPQHF
NA	NA	TRBV6-1	TRBJ2-7	TGTGCCAGCGCGACCTACGAGCAGTACTTC	CASATYEQYF
NA	NA	TRBV11-3	TRBJ1-4	TGTGCCAGCAGCCCAAGGGACCGTCTTTCAAATGAAAAACTGTTTTTT	CASSPRDRLSNEKLFF
once	NA	TRBV7-2	TRBJ2-3	TGTGCCAGCAGCTTCCGTCGTTCGGAGGATACGCAGTATTTT	CASSFRRSEDTQYF
NA	TRBD1	TRBV5-4	TRBJ1-2	TGTGCCAGCAGCTTGGGAGGACAGGGTGGCACCTTC	CASSLGGQGGTF
NA	TRBD1	TRBV28	TRBJ1-2	TGTGCCAGCAGTTACACAGGGGGTCAGGATGGCTACACCTTC	CASSYTGGQDGYTF
NA	TRBD1	TRBV30	TRBJ1-1	TGTGCCTGGAGTGTAGTCAGGGGGCGTGCTTTCTTT	CAWSVVRGRAFF
NA	NA	TRBV27	TRBJ1-1	TGTGCCAGCAGTTTATCTGGGGCGAACACTGAAGCTTTCTTT	CASSLSGANTEAFF
NA	NA	TRBV12-2	TRBJ2-1	TGTGCAAGTCGCTTGGGCGATGAGCAGTTCTTC	CASRLGDEQFF
NA	TRBD2	TRBV12-5	TRBJ2-1	TGTGCTAGTGAACGGGACTACTCCTACAATGAGCAGTTCTTC	CASERDYSYNEQFF
NA	TRBD1	TRBV18	TRBJ1-3	TGTGCCAGCTCACCAACCTCCGGGACAGGGTCCTCTGGAAACACCATATATTTT	CASSPTSGTGSSGNTIYF
NA	TRBD2	TRBV4-1	TRBJ2-7	TGCGCCAGCAGCCAAAATAGCGGGAGTACCTACGAGCAGTACTTC	CASSQNSGSTYEQYF
once	NA	TRBV5-6	TRBJ1-5	TGTGCCAGCAGCTTGGACGGGGGCACGAGCAATCAGCCCCAGCATTTT	CASSLDGGTSNQPQHF
NA	NA	TRBV6-5	TRBJ1-1	TGTGCCAGCAGCCCAGTCTGGGGCACTGAAGCTTTCTTT	CASSPVWGTEAFF
NA	NA	TRBV14	TRBJ1-3	TGTGCCAGCAGCCAAGACGTTTTCGGGGGAAGGAGAAACACCATATATTTT	CASSQDVFGGRRNTIYF
once	TRBD1	TRBV19	TRBJ2-1	TGTGCCAGTAGACAGGGGCGCAATGAGCAGTTCTTC	CASRQGRNEQFF
NA	NA	TRBV7-6	TRBJ1-5	TGTGCCAGCAGTTCCAGGGTGGATCAGCCCCAGCATTTT	CASSSRVDQPQHF
NA	NA	TRBV30	TRBJ2-7	TGTGCCTGGAGTCACAGGTTTTCTCCCTACGAGCAGTACTTC	CAWSHRFSPYEQYF
few	NA	TRBV5-6	TRBJ2-1	TGTGCCAGCAGCCGATCATCCAATGAGCAGTTCTTC	CASSRSSNEQFF
NA	NA	TRBV15	TRBJ1-4	TGTGCCACCAGCAGAGATCCCAGTACTAATGAAAAACTGTTTTTT	CATSRDPSTNEKLFF
NA	TRBD1	TRBV18	TRBJ1-1	TGTGCCAGCTCACCAATGGCGACAGGGAGGGGGACTGAAGCTTTCTTT	CASSPMATGRGTEAFF
NA	TRBD2	TRBV19	TRBJ2-3	TGTGCCAGTAGTTCCGGGAGGGCCGGAGATACGCAGTATTTT	CASSSGRAGDTQYF
few	TRBD1	TRBV5-4	TRBJ1-2	TGTGCCAGCAGGTATCTGGACAGGGACTATGGCTACACCTTC	CASRYLDRDYGYTF
NA	TRBD1	TRBV5-1	TRBJ2-5	TGCGCCAGCAGCTTGGACAGGGGGCGCGGAGAGACCCAGTACTTC	CASSLDRGRGETQYF
once	TRBD2	TRBV6-5	TRBJ2-3	TGTGCCAGCAGTGCGGGAGATACGGATACGCAGTATTTT	CASSAGDTDTQYF
NA	TRBD2	TRBV2	TRBJ2-3	TGTGCCAGCAGACTAGCGGGGTCATGGGATACGCAGTATTTT	CASRLAGSWDTQYF
NA	NA	TRBV6-6	TRBJ1-5	TGTGCCAGCAGTTACTCCCGGGCAGTTCCCGATCAGCCCCAGCATTTT	CASSYSRAVPDQPQHF
NA	NA	TRBV5-1	TRBJ1-2	TGCGCCAGCAGCTTGGGTGTTTCGGGCTATGGCTACACCTTC	CASSLGVSGYGYTF
NA	NA	TRBV6-6	TRBJ2-7	TGTGCCAGCAGTTACCGGGACGAGCAGTACTTC	CASSYRDEQYF
NA	NA	TRBV10-3	TRBJ1-1	TGTGCCATCAGTGAGTCGAAACCACAGGGTTACTCTGAAGCTTTCTTT	CAISESKPQGYSEAFF
NA	TRBD2	TRBV5-4	TRBJ2-1	TGTGCCAGCAGCACGGTGAGGGGAGGGCATGAGCAGTTCTTC	CASSTVRGGHEQFF
NA	NA	TRBV15	TRBJ2-6	TGTGCCACCAGCAGAGAACCCCTAAGGTTCTCTGGGGCCAACGTCCTGACTTTC	CATSREPLRFSGANVLTF
NA	NA	TRBV5-1	TRBJ2-2	TGCGCCAGCAGCTTGCTGGTCAGCAGGGACACCGGGGAGCTGTTTTTT	CASSLLVSRDTGELFF
once	NA	TRBV7-6	TRBJ2-5	TGTGCCAGCAGCCCGGGACCTTGGGAGACCCAGTACTTC	CASSPGPWETQYF